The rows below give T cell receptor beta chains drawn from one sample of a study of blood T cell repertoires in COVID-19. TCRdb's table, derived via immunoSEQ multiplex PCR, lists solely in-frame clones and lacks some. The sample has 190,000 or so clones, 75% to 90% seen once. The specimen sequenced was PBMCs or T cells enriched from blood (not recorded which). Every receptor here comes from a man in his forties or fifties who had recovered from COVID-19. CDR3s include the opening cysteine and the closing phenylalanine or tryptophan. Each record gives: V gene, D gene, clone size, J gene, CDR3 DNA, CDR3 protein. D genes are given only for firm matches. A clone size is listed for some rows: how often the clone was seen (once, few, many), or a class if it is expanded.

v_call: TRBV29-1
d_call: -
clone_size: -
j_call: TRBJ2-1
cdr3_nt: TGCAGCGTTGACCGCCCGGACTTGGCCTACAATGAGCAGTTCTTC
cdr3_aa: CSVDRPDLAYNEQFF

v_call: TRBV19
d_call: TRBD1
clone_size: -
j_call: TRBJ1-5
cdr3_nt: TGTGCCAGTAGTAGTACAGGGGCTCAGCCCCAGCATTTT
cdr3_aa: CASSSTGAQPQHF

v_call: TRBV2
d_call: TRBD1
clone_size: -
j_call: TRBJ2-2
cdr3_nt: TGTGCCAGGGGGACAGGGGGTAACACCGGGGAGCTGTTTTTT
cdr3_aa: CARGTGGNTGELFF

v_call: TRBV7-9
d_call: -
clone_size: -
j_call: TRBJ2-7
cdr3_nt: TGTGCCAGCAGCCGCCGGGGATCCTACGAGCAGTACTTC
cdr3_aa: CASSRRGSYEQYF

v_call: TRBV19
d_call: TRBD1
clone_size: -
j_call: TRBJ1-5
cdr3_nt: TGTGCCAGTAGTAACCGGGACAGTGCGACTCAGCCCCAGCATTTT
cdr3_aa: CASSNRDSATQPQHF

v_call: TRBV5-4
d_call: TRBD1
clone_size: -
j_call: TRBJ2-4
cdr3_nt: TGTGCCAGCAGCCGGGACAGGGACGGCATTCAGTACTTC
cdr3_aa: CASSRDRDGIQYF

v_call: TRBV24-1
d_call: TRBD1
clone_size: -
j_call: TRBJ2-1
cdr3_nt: TGTGCCACCAGTGATCCGACAGGGGGTCTATACAATGAGCAGTTCTTC
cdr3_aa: CATSDPTGGLYNEQFF

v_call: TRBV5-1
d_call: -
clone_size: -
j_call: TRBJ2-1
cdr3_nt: TGCGCCAGCAGCTTGGAAGTAGGGGGCTACAATGAGCAGTTCTTC
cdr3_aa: CASSLEVGGYNEQFF

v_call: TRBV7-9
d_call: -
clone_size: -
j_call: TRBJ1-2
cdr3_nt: TGTGCCAGCAGCGTCGATCCAGGGTTGGACTATGGCTACACCTTC
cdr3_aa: CASSVDPGLDYGYTF

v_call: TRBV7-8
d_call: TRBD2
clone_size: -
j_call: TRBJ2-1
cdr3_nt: TGTGCCAGCAGCACCTATGGGACTAGCGGGGCAGATGAGCAGTTCTTC
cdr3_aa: CASSTYGTSGADEQFF

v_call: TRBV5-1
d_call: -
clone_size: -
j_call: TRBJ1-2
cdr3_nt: TGCGCCAGCAGCTTGGTTGCGGGGATCTATGGCTACACCTTC
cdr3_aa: CASSLVAGIYGYTF

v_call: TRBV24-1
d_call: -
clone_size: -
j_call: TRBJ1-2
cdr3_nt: TGTGCCACCAGTGACGCTCAGGGGAATGGCTACACCTTC
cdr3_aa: CATSDAQGNGYTF

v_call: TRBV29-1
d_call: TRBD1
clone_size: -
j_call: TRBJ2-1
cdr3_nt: TGCAGCGTTTCCAAGGTACAGGGGGCAGGCAATGAGCAGTTCTTC
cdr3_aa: CSVSKVQGAGNEQFF

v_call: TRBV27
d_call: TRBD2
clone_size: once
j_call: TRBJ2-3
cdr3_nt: TGTGCCAGCAGATCCCGCCCGGGACTAGCGGGGGGAGATACGCAGTATTTT
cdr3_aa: CASRSRPGLAGGDTQYF

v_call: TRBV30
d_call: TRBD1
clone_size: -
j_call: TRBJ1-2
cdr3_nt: TGTGCCTGGAGTGTACACGGGACAGGGCCCTATGGCTACACCTTC
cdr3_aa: CAWSVHGTGPYGYTF

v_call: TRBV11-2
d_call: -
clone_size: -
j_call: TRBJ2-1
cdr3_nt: TGTGCCAGCAGCTCCGGCGGGGCCTACAATGAGCAGTTCTTC
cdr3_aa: CASSSGGAYNEQFF

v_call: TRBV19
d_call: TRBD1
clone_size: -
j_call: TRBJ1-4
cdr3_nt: TGTGCCAGTAGTAGGAGACAGGGGGCGACTAATGAAAAACTGTTTTTT
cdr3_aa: CASSRRQGATNEKLFF

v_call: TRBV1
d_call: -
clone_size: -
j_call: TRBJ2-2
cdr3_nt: TGCACCAGCAGCCCAGCGGGGGGGGGCACCGGGGAGCTGTTTTTT
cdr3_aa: CTSSPAGGGTGELFF

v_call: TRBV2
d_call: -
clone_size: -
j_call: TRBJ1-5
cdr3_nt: TGTGCCAGCAGTCAGGGACACGGGAATCAGCCCCAGCATTTT
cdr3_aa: CASSQGHGNQPQHF

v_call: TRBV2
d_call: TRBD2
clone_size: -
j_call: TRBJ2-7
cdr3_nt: TGTGCCAGCAGAAATATAGCGGGGAGGATCCACGAGCAGTACTTC
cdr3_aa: CASRNIAGRIHEQYF

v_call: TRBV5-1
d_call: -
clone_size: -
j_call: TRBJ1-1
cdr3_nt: TGCGCCAGCAGTTTGGGACACCTAACCAACACTGAAGCTTTCTTT
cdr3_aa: CASSLGHLTNTEAFF

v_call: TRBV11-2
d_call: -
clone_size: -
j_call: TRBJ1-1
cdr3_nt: TGTGCCAGCAGCTTAGCACAGGGCAACACTGAAGCTTTCTTT
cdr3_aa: CASSLAQGNTEAFF

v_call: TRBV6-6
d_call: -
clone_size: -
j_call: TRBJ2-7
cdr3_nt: TGTGCCAGCAGATCCTCATCCCCACTCGAGCAGTACTTC
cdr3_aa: CASRSSSPLEQYF

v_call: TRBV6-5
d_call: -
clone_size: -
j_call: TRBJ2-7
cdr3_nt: -
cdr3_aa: CASRYDSSSGEQYF

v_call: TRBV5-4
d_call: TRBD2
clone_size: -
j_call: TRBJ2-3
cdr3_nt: TGTGCCAGCAGCCCAACCCCCCTAGCGGGAGTTAGCACAGATACGCAGTATTTT
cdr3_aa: CASSPTPLAGVSTDTQYF

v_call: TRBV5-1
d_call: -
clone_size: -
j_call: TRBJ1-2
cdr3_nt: TGCGCCAGCAGCTCGGGTGGGGCAGGGGTAGGCGGCTACACCTTC
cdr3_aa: CASSSGGAGVGGYTF

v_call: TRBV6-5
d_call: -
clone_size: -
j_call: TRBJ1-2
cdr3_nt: TGTGCCAGCAGCCTTAACAGGGTTAAAGATGGCTACACCTTC
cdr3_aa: CASSLNRVKDGYTF

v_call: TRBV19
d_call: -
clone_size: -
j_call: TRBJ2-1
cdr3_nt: TGTGCCAGCAAAGGGGTTTTCAGCTCCTACAATGAGCAGTTCTTC
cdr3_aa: CASKGVFSSYNEQFF

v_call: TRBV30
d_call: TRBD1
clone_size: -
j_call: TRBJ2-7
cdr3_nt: TGTGCCTGGGATTTGTGGACAGGGTCCGACGAGCAGTACTTC
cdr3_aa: CAWDLWTGSDEQYF

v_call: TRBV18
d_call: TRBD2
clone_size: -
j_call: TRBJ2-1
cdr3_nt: TGTGCCAGCTCACCACCGCAGGGACTAGCGGGAGTGAATGAGCAGTTCTTC
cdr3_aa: CASSPPQGLAGVNEQFF

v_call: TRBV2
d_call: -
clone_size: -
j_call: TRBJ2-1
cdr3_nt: TGTGCCAGCAGTGAAGGAGTTACCGCTGCATGGGAGCAGTTCTTC
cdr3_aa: CASSEGVTAAWEQFF